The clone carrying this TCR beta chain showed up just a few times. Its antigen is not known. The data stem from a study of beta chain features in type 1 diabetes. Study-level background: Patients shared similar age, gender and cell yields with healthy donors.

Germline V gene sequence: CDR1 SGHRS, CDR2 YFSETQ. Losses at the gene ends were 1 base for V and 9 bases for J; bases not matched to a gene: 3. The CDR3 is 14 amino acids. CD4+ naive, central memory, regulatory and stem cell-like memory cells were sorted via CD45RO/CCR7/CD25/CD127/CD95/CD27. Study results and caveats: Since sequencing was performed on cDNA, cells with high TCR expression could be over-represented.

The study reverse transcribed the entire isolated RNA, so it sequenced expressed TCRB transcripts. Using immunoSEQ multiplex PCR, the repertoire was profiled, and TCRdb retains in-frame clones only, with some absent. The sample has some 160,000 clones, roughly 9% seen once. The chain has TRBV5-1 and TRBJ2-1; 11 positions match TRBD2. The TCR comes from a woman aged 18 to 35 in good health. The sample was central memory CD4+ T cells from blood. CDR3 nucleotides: TGCGCCAGCAGCTTGCCTAGCGGGAGGCCTGAGCAGTTCTTC. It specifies CASSLPSGRPEQFF.